Below, 31 T cell receptor beta chains from the same sample are listed, as sequenced in a study of blood T cell repertoires in COVID-19. Assay: immunoSEQ multiplex PCR; the TCRdb copy retains only in-frame clones and omits some. The top ten hold roughly 8% of the sample, which has more than 200,000 clones, over 75% seen once. Material for sequencing was peripheral blood. These receptor sequences come from a woman aged 80 or over with acute or convalescent COVID-19.

V gene TRBV10-2 combines with J gene TRBJ2-5, with 7 positions matching TRBD1. Germline V CDR1 and CDR2: WSHSY, SAAADI. J lost 1 base, V lost 1 base, and 9 bases had no gene match. The CDR3 extends over 17 amino acids. The CDR3 region is CASSELTGTAIQETQYF. The CDR3 DNA reads as TGCGCCAGCAGTGAGTTAACCGGGACAGCTATCCAAGAGACCCAGTACTTC.

The gene calls are TRBV7-9 and TRBJ2-1, with TRBD2 as a possible D gene (6 bases). Germline values: CDR1 SEHNR, CDR2 FQNEAQ (reference sequence). V was pared by 3 bases and J by 6 bases, with 12 bases between. The CDR3 spans 14 residues. The CDR3 coding sequence is TGTGCCAGCAGCTTTCCCGGGACTCTCAATGAGCAGTTCTTC. This sequence encodes CASSFPGTLNEQFF.

This clone is a singleton in its sample. The chain recombines TRBV2 with TRBJ2-1; 7 bases agree with TRBD2. Trimming took 5 bases from V and 1 from J; bases not matched to a gene: 2. This CDR3 comprises 14 residues. Germline-derived CDR1 and CDR2 are SNHLY and FYNNEI. This chain's CDR3 is CASSTSDSYNEQFF. The CDR3 DNA reads as TGTGCCAGCAGTACTAGCGATTCCTACAATGAGCAGTTCTTC.

This sequence joins TRBV6-6 and TRBJ1-1; 7 bases are a match to TRBD1. This CDR3 is 16 amino acids long. Germline CDR1 reads MNHNY; CDR2 reads SVGAGI (reference sequence). J was trimmed by 0 bases and V by 4 bases; bases with no gene match: 8. This chain's CDR3 is CASSSPEQGMNTEAFF. The CDR3 DNA reads as TGTGCCAGCAGTTCCCCTGAACAGGGGATGAACACTGAAGCTTTCTTT.

The sample holds a few counts of this clone. The V and J genes are TRBV7-2 and TRBJ1-6, with 10 positions matching TRBD1. There are 15 residues in the CDR3. Germline assignment: CDR1 SGHTA and CDR2 FQGNSA. J lost 6 bases, V lost 4 bases, and 3 bases had no gene match. The CDR3 here is CASSSDRGSNSPLHF. CDR3 DNA sequence: TGTGCCAGCAGCTCGGACAGGGGGTCTAATTCACCCCTCCACTTT.

This clone has at least ten counts. This chain connects TRBV6-6 to TRBJ1-2; 10 bases match TRBD1. The CDR3 totals 15 residues. V trimming: 4 bases; J trimming: 7 bases; junction bases outside the gene matches: 9. CDR1 and CDR2 (germline): MNHNY, SVGAGI (reference sequence). CDR3 in amino acids: CASSWGDRGRAGYTF. The CDR3 DNA sequence: TGTGCCAGCAGTTGGGGTGACAGGGGGCGGGCTGGCTACACCTTC.

This clone was found a few times. The chain joins TRBV5-1 to TRBJ1-1, with 8 bases fitting TRBD1. This CDR3 has 14 amino acids. Germline lookup yields CDR1 SGHRS and CDR2 YFSETQ. V lost 4 bases and J lost 5; bases outside the gene matches: 7. The CDR3 protein is CASSREQGGTEAFF. The CDR3 DNA sequence: TGCGCCAGCAGCCGAGAACAGGGGGGTACTGAAGCTTTCTTT.

The V call is TRBV3-1 (or the pseudogene TRBV3-2), the J call TRBJ2-7; the match to TRBD2 covers 10 bases. After removal of 0 bases from V and 7 bases from J, the junction contained 9 bases not matched to a gene. The CDR3 has 16 residues. CDR1 and CDR2 from the germline V gene are LGHDT and YNNKEL (reference sequence). The CDR3 here is CASSQDRAGGPREQYF. The CDR3, as DNA: TGTGCCAGCAGCCAAGATAGAGCGGGAGGGCCTCGTGAGCAGTACTTC.

The rearrangement uses TRBV28 and TRBJ2-7; the match to TRBD1 covers 7 bases. Per the germline V gene, CDR1 is MDHEN and CDR2 is SYDVKM. The CDR3 runs to 14 residues. V trimming: 4 bases; J trimming: 2 bases; junction bases outside the gene matches: 5. This CDR3 reads CASSSPGTAYEQYF. Here the CDR3 DNA reads TGTGCCAGCAGTTCCCCCGGGACAGCCTACGAGCAGTACTTC.

This clone appeared a single time. V gene TRBV24-1 combines with J gene TRBJ2-7; 8 positions agree with TRBD2. J was trimmed by 0 bases and V by 10 bases; bases with no gene match: 4. The CDR3 contains 13 residues. Germline V gene sequence: CDR1 KGHDR, CDR2 SFDVKD. The CDR3 reads CATQRGTSYEQYF. DNA for the CDR3: TGTGCCACTCAGCGGGGGACCTCCTACGAGCAGTACTTC.

V is TRBV27 and J is TRBJ1-1; D might be TRBD1 (6 bases). The CDR3 sequence is 14 residues long. Germline-derived CDR1 and CDR2 are MNHEY and SMNVEV (reference sequence). V shed 5 bases and J shed 4 bases, with 14 bases lying between them. The CDR3 spells CASSIQGWSTEAFF. The CDR3 nucleotides are TGTGCCAGCAGTATACAGGGTTGGAGCACTGAAGCTTTCTTT.

This chain connects TRBV3-1 (or the pseudogene TRBV3-2) to TRBJ1-1, with a tentative D call TRBD1 (5 bases). Trimming pared 1 base from V and 5 bases from J, leaving 14 bases between. The germline V gene encodes CDR1 LGHDT and CDR2 YNNKEL (reference sequence). The CDR3 is 15 residues long. In nucleotides, the CDR3 is TGTGCCAGCAGCCAAGCCCAATCGGGGGGAACTGAAGCTTTCTTT. It codes for CASSQAQSGGTEAFF.

The gene calls are TRBV15 and TRBJ1-4; 7 nucleotides match TRBD1. Germline-derived CDR1 and CDR2 are LNHNV and YYDKDF (reference sequence). J gave up 8 bases and V 5 bases, and 11 bases lay outside the gene matches. CDR3 length: 15 amino acids. DNA for the CDR3: TGTGCCACCAGCCCAGGGGGGTTCGGTCGAGAAAAACTGTTTTTT. Amino acid sequence: CATSPGGFGREKLFF.

This rearrangement joins TRBV28 to TRBJ1-2, with D possibly TRBD1 on 5 matching bases. Trimming stripped 6 bases from V and 7 bases from J, with 15 bases between. The CDR3 totals 13 residues. CDR1 MDHEN and CDR2 SYDVKM come from the germline V gene. The CDR3 reads CASRSRQGGGYTF. The CDR3 region has the DNA TGTGCCAGCAGGTCTCGCCAGGGCGGTGGCTACACCTTC.

The CDR3 region is CASSQGLAGIYEQYF. CDR3 nucleotide sequence: TGTGCCAGCAGCCAAGGACTAGCGGGGATTTACGAGCAGTACTTC. The J gene is TRBJ2-7, the V gene TRBV14; 11 bases match TRBD2. This CDR3 region has 15 residues. The germline gives CDR1 SGHDN, CDR2 FVKESK. V gave up 1 base and J gave up 4 bases; unmatched junction bases: 3.

CDR3 bases: TGTGCCTGGAGTGTCGCGGGAGGGATTAACGAGCAGTACTTC. Protein product: CAWSVAGGINEQYF. This sequence joins TRBV30 and TRBJ2-7, with 9 bases aligning to TRBD2. This CDR3 has 14 amino acids. With 0 bases clipped from V and 5 bases from J, the junction kept 5 bases outside the gene matches. Germline-derived CDR1 and CDR2 are GTSNPN and SVGIG (reference sequence).

This clone was observed a handful of times. The chain uses TRBV5-1 and TRBJ1-4, with TRBD1 matching 9 bases. Trimming at V came to 4 bases and at J to 7 bases, leaving 8 bases not matched to a gene. CDR1 SGHRS and CDR2 YFSETQ come from the germline V gene. CDR3 length: 15 amino acids. The CDR3 reads CASSVGQGGSEKLFF. Written as DNA, the CDR3 is TGCGCCAGCAGCGTGGGACAGGGCGGAAGTGAAAAACTGTTTTTT. Supplemented by reference TRBV5-1 and TRBJ1-4, the full variable domain reads KAGVTQTPRYLIKTRGQQVTLSCSPISGHRSVSWYQQTPGQGLQFLFEYFSETQRNKGNFPGRFSGRQFSNSRSEMNVSTLELGDSALYLCASSVGQGGSEKLFFGSGTQLSVL.

V and J are TRBV3-1 (or the pseudogene TRBV3-2) and TRBJ2-3; TRBD1 matches at 9 bases. The germline V gene encodes CDR1 LGHDT and CDR2 YNNKEL (reference sequence). There are 16 residues in the CDR3. V shed 0 bases, J shed 6 bases, and the junction held 7 bases outside the gene matches. CDR3 in DNA: TGTGCCAGCAGCCAAGAAAAAAGGACAGGGGTTGATACGCAGTATTTT. Protein sequence: CASSQEKRTGVDTQYF.

V and J are TRBV19 and TRBJ1-2; D remains ambiguous. The CDR3 covers 12 residues. V dropped 7 bases and J dropped 4 bases, with 10 bases sitting between them. Germline V gives CDR1 LNHDA, CDR2 SQIVND (reference sequence). In DNA, the CDR3 is TGTGCCAGTAACGAGGGCTTCTATGGCTACACCTTC. Protein sequence: CASNEGFYGYTF.

The rearrangement links TRBV10-3 to TRBJ2-7; 16 bases line up with TRBD2. The CDR3 contains 17 residues. Losses at the gene ends were 7 bases for V and 1 base for J; bases not matched to a gene: 7. Germline V gives CDR1 ENHRY, CDR2 SYGVKD. Here the CDR3 DNA reads TGTGCCATCACCGGGACTAGCGGGGGGGCCGGGTCCTACGAGCAGTACTTC. Amino acids: CAITGTSGGAGSYEQYF.

In DNA form, the CDR3 reads TGCAGTGCTAGTAAAGGATTCGGGGAGCAGTTCTTC. Translated, it gives CSASKGFGEQFF. The rearrangement uses TRBV20-1 and TRBJ2-1, with unresolved D. There are 12 residues in the CDR3. The V gene lost 3 bases and the J gene lost 10 bases, with 13 bases spanning the gap. Germline CDR1 DFQATT, CDR2 SNEGSKA (reference sequence).

This sequence joins TRBV15 and TRBJ1-3, with unresolved D. V lost 1 base to trimming and J lost 4 bases, with 17 bases between them. Germline CDR1 reads LNHNV; CDR2 reads YYDKDF (reference sequence). CDR3 size: 17 residues. In DNA form, the CDR3 reads TGTGCCACCAGCAGAGGAGGCCAGAATCGCCCCGGAAACACCATATATTTT. This sequence encodes CATSRGGQNRPGNTIYF.

This clone occurred a few times. J is TRBJ2-5 and V is TRBV11-2; D is undetermined. Trimming took off 1 base at V and 4 bases at J, with 16 bases between the two ends. Germline assignment: CDR1 SGHAT and CDR2 FQNNGV. This CDR3 has 16 amino acids. CDR3 region: CASSLVAVILPETQYF. The CDR3 DNA reads as TGTGCCAGCAGCTTAGTGGCCGTCATCCTCCCAGAGACCCAGTACTTC. Filled out from reference TRBV11-2 and TRBJ2-5, the complete variable domain reads EAGVAQSPRYKIIEKRQSVAFWCNPISGHATLYWYQQILGQGPKLLIQFQNNGVVDDSQLPKDRFSAERLKGVDSTLKIQPAKLEDSAVYLCASSLVAVILPETQYFGPGTRLLVL.

J is TRBJ2-3 and V is TRBV28, with 8 positions matching TRBD2. The J segment lost 0 bases and the V segment lost 6 bases, leaving 14 bases of the junction unmatched. This CDR3 comprises 18 residues. Germline CDR1 and CDR2: MDHEN and SYDVKM. For the CDR3, the DNA is TGTGCCAGCAGCCGACCCGCCGGGAGGGATACTAGCACAGATACGCAGTATTTT. This codes for CASSRPAGRDTSTDTQYF.

V gene TRBV7-2 combines with J gene TRBJ1-6, with D unresolved. The length of the CDR3 is 16 residues. Deletions cut 4 bases from V and 1 base from J, with 11 bases between. Germline-derived CDR1 and CDR2 are SGHTA and FQGNSA. CDR3 in amino acids: CASSSRRGSYNSPLHF. CDR3 sequence (DNA): TGTGCCAGCAGCTCTCGTCGGGGATCCTATAATTCACCCCTCCACTTT.

The rearrangement joins TRBV30 to TRBJ1-1; D is possibly TRBD1 (6 bases). Looked up from germline, CDR1 is GTSNPN and CDR2 is SVGIG (reference sequence). The germline V and J ends were trimmed by 2 bases and 4 bases, with 14 bases remaining between them. There are 14 residues in the CDR3. CDR3 residues: CAWSLTGMRTEAFF. In nucleotides, the CDR3 is TGTGCCTGGAGTCTCACAGGGATGCGCACTGAAGCTTTCTTT.

The V and J genes are TRBV5-1 and TRBJ1-4, with TRBD1 as a possible D gene (5 bases). Germline V gives CDR1 SGHRS, CDR2 YFSETQ. CDR3 length: 15 amino acids. Trimming took off 1 base at V and 7 bases at J, with 14 bases between the two ends. DNA of the CDR3: TGCGCCAGCAGCTTGAACGCAGGGCTCGCTGAAAAACTGTTTTTT. Protein: CASSLNAGLAEKLFF.

The rearrangement joins TRBV11-3 to TRBJ1-6; D remains ambiguous. Germline V lookup: CDR1 SGHNT, CDR2 YENEEA. V lost 2 bases and J lost 9, with 8 bases in between. The CDR3 is made up of 13 amino acids. The DNA of the CDR3 is TGTGCCAGCAGCTTACAGTCGGGTTCACCCCTCCACTTT. As protein: CASSLQSGSPLHF.

V gene TRBV19 combines with J gene TRBJ1-3; TRBD1 matches 8 bases. Germline V gene sequence: CDR1 LNHDA, CDR2 SQIVND (reference sequence). The J segment lost 2 bases and the V segment lost 8 bases, leaving 8 bases of the junction unmatched. The CDR3 loop spans 15 amino acids. The CDR3 DNA is TGTGCCAGTCTCCAGGGGGCAGGAACTGGAAACACCATATATTTT. It is translated as CASLQGAGTGNTIYF.

For this clone: Other DNA sequences in the same sample also yield this CDR3. V usage is TRBV5-1 and J usage is TRBJ1-4; 10 nucleotides align to TRBD1. Per the germline V gene, CDR1 is SGHRS and CDR2 is YFSETQ. V was clipped by 0 bases and J by 0 bases; unmatched bases: 2. CDR3 size: 17 residues. For the CDR3, the DNA is TGCGCCAGCAGCTTGGCCGGACAGGGGGCAACTAATGAAAAACTGTTTTTT. It encodes CASSLAGQGATNEKLFF.

This clone was seen more than once but under ten times. The V call is TRBV4-2, the J call TRBJ2-7; 12 bases line up with TRBD2. This CDR3 is built from 19 residues. Germline V gives CDR1 LGHNA, CDR2 YNFKEQ. The V segment lost 1 base and the J segment 0 bases; nucleotides outside the gene matches: 10. CDR3 loop: CASSQGAQGLAGSSYEQYF. CDR3 DNA sequence: TGTGCCAGCAGCCAAGGGGCCCAAGGACTAGCGGGGTCCTCCTACGAGCAGTACTTC.